Below are 23 T cell receptor beta chains sequenced from a single sample in a study of cytomegalovirus exposure and HLA in healthy donors. The study ran its PCR with 60 Vbeta and 13 Jbeta primers. The method was immunoSEQ multiplex PCR; TCRdb's version includes in-frame clones alone and lacks a portion of them. The sample includes approximately 88,000 clones, under 80% of them seen just once. Sequences were obtained from PBMCs. The receptors shown here come from a male donor in good health and CMV-seronegative.

This chain joins TRBV5-1 and TRBJ2-5; TRBD2 agrees at 8 bases. The germline V gene has CDR1 SGHRS and CDR2 YFSETQ. J was trimmed by 5 bases and V by 7 bases; bases with no gene match: 16. The CDR3 length is 16 residues. The CDR3 DNA reads TGCGCCAGCGACACATCCCCTCGGGGGGGAATCGAGACCCAGTACTTC. Its protein is CASDTSPRGGIETQYF.

This clone was counted only a few times. DNA for the CDR3: TGTGCCAGCAGCGTAGACGTGAGGGTGGGGGGCTACACCTTC. Translating gives CASSVDVRVGGYTF. V usage is TRBV9 and J usage is TRBJ1-2; D ambiguous. Deletions cut 0 bases from V and 8 bases from J, with 14 bases between. This CDR3 contains 14 residues. Germline CDR1 is SGDLS and CDR2 is YYNGEE.

Turning to this clone: Compared with germline, one end of the junction differs, possibly owing to a read error. The chain joins TRBV7-9 to TRBJ1-2; D might be TRBD1 (5 bases). Per germline, CDR1 SEHNR and CDR2 FQNEAQ (reference sequence). This CDR3 is 14 amino acids long. The CDR3: CSSSSDTFDYGYTF. CDR3 DNA sequence: TGTTCCAGCAGCTCGGACACCTTTGACTATGGCTACACCTTC.

This rearrangement joins TRBV19 to TRBJ1-6, with D perhaps TRBD1 (5 bases). Germline assignment: CDR1 LNHDA and CDR2 SQIVND (reference sequence). The CDR3 totals 15 residues. V dropped 4 bases and J dropped 11 bases, with 18 bases sitting between them. CDR3 loop: CASSKEGQVIAPLHF. DNA for the CDR3: TGTGCCAGTAGTAAGGAGGGGCAGGTAATCGCACCCCTCCACTTT.

The V gene is TRBV12-5, the J gene TRBJ2-5; 7 nucleotides agree with TRBD1. J gave up 2 bases and V 6 bases, and 0 bases lay outside the gene matches. The CDR3 covers 12 residues. CDR1 is LGHNT, CDR2 FRNRAP, per germline. As DNA, the CDR3 is TGTGCTAGTGGGACAGGGCAAGAGACCCAGTACTTC. It is translated as CASGTGQETQYF.

The genes are TRBV7-9 and TRBJ2-5, with 7 bases that match TRBD1. V lost 5 bases and J lost 2; bases outside the gene matches: 5. The germline gives CDR1 SEHNR, CDR2 FQNEAQ (reference sequence). The CDR3 totals 14 residues. The CDR3 region is CASSLGTVQETQYF. For the CDR3, the DNA is TGTGCCAGCAGCCTCGGGACAGTTCAAGAGACCCAGTACTTC.

V and J are TRBV6-5 and TRBJ1-3; no clear D gene. The V and J ends lost 6 bases and 0 bases respectively, with 12 bases between them. The CDR3 totals 15 residues. Germline V gives CDR1 MNHEY, CDR2 SVGAGI. CDR3 protein: CASSIQPDSGNTIYF. CDR3 coding DNA: TGTGCCAGCAGCATACAGCCAGACTCTGGAAACACCATATATTTT.

V usage is TRBV7-2 and J usage is TRBJ1-2; 8 bases are shared with TRBD1. Germline CDR1 reads SGHTA; CDR2 reads FQGNSA. The CDR3 sequence is 17 residues long. The V segment lost 5 bases and the J segment 1 base; nucleotides outside the gene matches: 12. The CDR3 DNA reads as TGTGCCAGCAGCCCCGGGACAGGACAACATATTAACTATGGCTACACCTTC. Its protein product is CASSPGTGQHINYGYTF. Supplemented by reference TRBV7-2 and TRBJ1-2, the full variable domain reads GAGVSQSPSNKVTEKGKDVELRCDPISGHTALYWYRQSLGQGLEFLIYFQGNSAPDKSGLPSDRFSAERTGGSVSTLTIQRTQQEDSAVYLCASSPGTGQHINYGYTFGSGTRLTVV.

This clone was seen a few times. The J gene is TRBJ1-4, the V gene TRBV6-6; 7 bases are shared with TRBD1. The CDR3 is 14 amino acids. Germline lookup yields CDR1 MNHNY and CDR2 SVGAGI (reference sequence). V trimming: 2 bases; J trimming: 6 bases; junction bases outside the gene matches: 3. The CDR3 sequence is CASSYGTEDEKLFF. CDR3 DNA: TGTGCCAGCAGTTACGGGACAGAGGATGAAAAACTGTTTTTT.

The rearrangement uses TRBV9 and TRBJ2-7; D perhaps matches TRBD1 (5 bases). Trimming pared 0 bases from V and 3 bases from J, leaving 10 bases between. The germline gives CDR1 SGDLS, CDR2 YYNGEE. The CDR3 sequence is 14 residues long. The DNA for the CDR3 is TGTGCCAGCAGCGTAGAGGCCAGGGACTACGAGCAGTACTTC. This translates into CASSVEARDYEQYF.

This clone was recorded a few times. This chain joins TRBV18 and TRBJ1-1; 7 bases match TRBD1. Germline V gives CDR1 KGHSH, CDR2 LQKENI. Trimming removed 4 bases from V and 3 bases from J; junction bases left unmatched: 8. The CDR3 spans 15 residues. The CDR3 DNA reads TGTGCCAGCTCACGAGGACAGGCGTTGGACACTGAAGCTTTCTTT. Its protein product is CASSRGQALDTEAFF.

V gene TRBV19 combines with J gene TRBJ1-1, with 10 positions matching TRBD1. Looked up from germline, CDR1 is LNHDA and CDR2 is SQIVND (reference sequence). CDR3 length equals 16 residues. Germline trimming cut 6 bases from V and 3 bases from J; bases unmatched to any gene: 10. CDR3: CASRRRDRGRDTEAFF. The CDR3 DNA reads as TGTGCCAGTAGAAGGCGGGACAGGGGTAGGGACACTGAAGCTTTCTTT.

The rearrangement uses TRBV19 and TRBJ1-1, with TRBD1 matching 7 bases. Germline V gene data show CDR1 as LNHDA and CDR2 as SQIVND (reference sequence). Losses at the gene ends were 7 bases for V and 5 bases for J; bases not matched to a gene: 7. The CDR3 is 13 residues long. CDR3 in amino acids: CASTFQGVTEAFF. CDR3 sequence (DNA): TGTGCCAGTACCTTCCAGGGGGTTACTGAAGCTTTCTTT.

The J gene is TRBJ2-3, the V gene TRBV7-2, with D perhaps TRBD2 (5 bases). From germline, CDR1 is SGHTA and CDR2 FQGNSA. The CDR3 has 14 residues. Trimming took 5 bases from V and 2 from J, leaving 11 bases between them. CDR3 sequence: CASSQSDSTDTQYF. Written as DNA, the CDR3 is TGTGCCAGCAGCCAATCGGACTCCACAGATACGCAGTATTTT.

The chain employs TRBV19 and TRBJ2-3, with no clear D. Trimming pared 9 bases from V and 4 bases from J, leaving 8 bases between. The CDR3 loop spans 11 amino acids. Germline V gene data show CDR1 as LNHDA and CDR2 as SQIVND (reference sequence). DNA of the CDR3: TGTGCCAGCGGTGTGCCAGATACGCAGTATTTT. It is translated as CASGVPDTQYF. The full variable domain, its missing parts supplied by reference TRBV19 and TRBJ2-3, is DGGITQSPKYLFRKEGQNVTLSCEQNLNHDAMYWYRQDPGQGLRLIYYSQIVNDFQKGDIAEGYSVSREKKESFPLTVTSAQKNPTAFYLCASGVPDTQYFGPGTRLTVL.

A few counts support this clone. The chain uses TRBV5-4 and TRBJ2-1; possibly TRBD2 for D (5 bases). The V end lost 0 bases, the J end lost 8 bases, and 15 bases lay between the germline ends. The V gene's germline CDR1 is SGHNT and CDR2 YYREEE (reference sequence). The CDR3 sequence is 15 residues long. The DNA of the CDR3 is TGTGCCAGCAGCTTGGGTCGGGGTACTCGGGATGAGCAGTTCTTC. Translating it yields CASSLGRGTRDEQFF.

The rearrangement links TRBV28 to TRBJ1-2, with 10 bases that match TRBD1. CDR1 MDHEN and CDR2 SYDVKM come from the germline V gene. After removal of 5 bases from V and 8 bases from J, the junction contained 5 bases not matched to a gene. CDR3 size: 13 residues. The CDR3 protein is CASSLGTGEGYTF. For the CDR3, the DNA is TGTGCCAGCAGTCTGGGGACAGGGGAAGGCTACACCTTC.

V gene TRBV5-1 combines with J gene TRBJ2-2; TRBD1 might be the D (6 bases). The V end lost 4 bases, the J end lost 3 bases, and 10 bases lay between the germline ends. The CDR3 contains 14 residues. Per germline, CDR1 SGHRS and CDR2 YFSETQ. The CDR3 DNA reads TGCGCCAGCAGCATACGGACAGACACCGGGGAGCTGTTTTTT. Its translation: CASSIRTDTGELFF.

DNA of the CDR3: TGTGCCAGCAGCAAAAAGGAAATAGCGGGATCCACGACCGGGGAGCTGTTTTTT. It is translated as CASSKKEIAGSTTGELFF. The rearrangement links TRBV21-1 to TRBJ2-2; the table calls TRBD2, which could not be checked here. TRBV21-1 has pseudogene status. The CDR3 is made up of 18 amino acids.

This clone was counted only a few times. The chain carries TRBV20-1 and TRBJ2-7, with D possibly TRBD1 on 5 matching bases. The ends were cut back, 5 bases at V and 6 bases at J, with 11 bases in the middle. CDR3 size: 11 residues. CDR1 DFQATT and CDR2 SNEGSKA come from the germline V gene (reference sequence). In nucleotides, the CDR3 is TGCAGTGCTCTCGCCAGGGTCGAGCAGTACTTC. Translation gives CSALARVEQYF.

The chain combines TRBV6-5 with TRBJ1-2; TRBD1 matches 7 bases. The V and J ends lost 2 bases and 4 bases, in that order; junction bases with no gene match: 4. Germline values: CDR1 MNHEY, CDR2 SVGAGI. The CDR3 totals 14 residues. CDR3 amino acids: CASSYQQGFYGYTF. In DNA form, the CDR3 reads TGTGCCAGCAGTTACCAACAGGGGTTCTATGGCTACACCTTC.

This rearrangement joins TRBV21-1 to TRBJ2-1; the D call of TRBD1 is as the table states it, not checked on the DNA. TRBV21-1 is a recognized pseudogene. The CDR3 contains 19 residues. In DNA, the CDR3 is TGTGCCAGCAGCTCTAACGGGACAGGGTCAAGGCGATCCCGAAATGAGCAGTTCTTC. Translation gives CASSSNGTGSRRSRNEQFF.

The chain uses TRBV4-3 and TRBJ1-2, with 10 positions matching TRBD1. V gave up 1 base and J gave up 0 bases; unmatched junction bases: 17. The CDR3 has 21 residues. Germline V gives CDR1 LGHNA, CDR2 YSLEER. In DNA form, the CDR3 reads TGCGCCAGCAGCCAAGCCCTCGACGGACAGGGGGACCTTTTTCCTAACTATGGCTACACCTTC. This codes for CASSQALDGQGDLFPNYGYTF.